The 10 T cell receptor beta chains in this list originate from one sample, sequenced in a study of regulatory T cells in long-lasting Graves disease. Time point here: newly diagnosed GD, antithyroid drugs for less than 3 months. Researchers made the TCR library from RNA that was extracted from PBMCs. CDR3-region Arm-PCR and iRepertoire HTBI primers produced the TCR beta libraries. One entry per CDR3 protein results from TCRdb running MiXCR on the multiplex PCR reads. Of some 370,000 distinct CDR3 sequences in the sample, 12% were seen once. The sample was also linked to a second study, of T cells in Graves' hyperthyroidism and ophthalmopathy.

Sequenced here: peripheral blood mononuclear cells (PBMCs), sampled at new diagnosis, from a patient treated with antithyroid drugs. The receptors were gathered from a woman aged 18-29 years with Graves disease.

This clonotype was found many times. The chain has TRBV12-3 or TRBV12-4 and TRBJ2-3, with 9 nucleotides matching TRBD2. The CDR3 runs to 14 residues. V shed 2 bases, J shed 6 bases, and the junction held 3 bases outside the gene matches. CDR3 coding DNA: TGTGCCAGCAGTTTACAGGCGGGGGGGGATACGCAGTATTTT. It encodes CASSLQAGGDTQYF.

In its sample, this clonotype was seen many times. The chain links TRBV7-9 to TRBJ2-2, with 7 bases lining up with TRBD2. Germline CDR1 is SEHNR and CDR2 is FQNEAQ (reference sequence). The V and J ends lost 1 base and 1 base, in that order; junction bases with no gene match: 6. The CDR3 sequence is 17 residues long. The CDR3 loop reads CASSLEAWTRNTGELFF. The DNA for the CDR3 is TGTGCCAGCAGCTTAGAAGCCTGGACTAGGAACACCGGGGAGCTGTTTTTT.

This clonotype was seen more than once but under ten times. The chain is built from TRBV5-1 and TRBJ2-1; 11 bases line up with TRBD2. CDR3 size: 15 residues. The junction had 13 bases not matched to a gene; V was cut back by 4 bases and J by 13 bases. CDR1 is SGHRS, CDR2 YFSETQ, per germline. CDR3 protein: CASSLITTSGMNQFF. Written as DNA, the CDR3 is TGCGCCAGCAGCCTGATCACGACTAGCGGGATGAATCAGTTCTTC. The full variable domain, with the rest looked up from reference TRBV5-1 and TRBJ2-1, is KAGVTQTPRYLIKTRGQQVTLSCSPISGHRSVSWYQQTPGQGLQFLFEYFSETQRNKGNFPGRFSGRQFSNSRSEMNVSTLELGDSALYLCASSLITTSGMNQFFGPGTRLTVL.

The chain combines TRBV20-1 with TRBJ2-1; 12 positions agree with TRBD1. V lost 6 bases to trimming and J lost 10 bases; unmatched junction nucleotides: 16. The germline CDR1 and CDR2 sequences are DFQATT and SNEGSKA (reference sequence). The CDR3 spans 16 residues. The CDR3 coding sequence is TGCAGTGCCCCCCCCCGCCGGGACAGGGGGCTTGGGGAGCAGTTCTTC. It encodes CSAPPRRDRGLGEQFF.

This clonotype was seen repeatedly, ten times or more. V gene TRBV12-3 or TRBV12-4 combines with J gene TRBJ2-7, with D maybe TRBD2 (5 bases). V dropped 6 bases and J dropped 3 bases, with 15 bases sitting between them. The CDR3 extends over 14 amino acids. In nucleotides, the CDR3 is TGTGCCAGCAGCAGCGGACGGCTCCACTACGAGCAGTACGTC. It yields the protein CASSSGRLHYEQYV.

This clonotype came up once. It is likely a read error: a sequence one base away is far more abundant. The V gene is TRBV10-3, the J gene TRBJ2-5, with 7 bases that match TRBD2. CDR1 is ENHRY, CDR2 SYGVKD, per germline. CDR3 length equals 16 residues. V lost 0 bases, J lost 11 bases, and 15 bases stayed unmatched. CDR3 sequence (DNA): TGTGCCATCAGTGAGTCGCGGGGGAGCTCCTACAATGAGCAGTACTTC. It encodes CAISESRGSSYNEQYF.

This clonotype was picked up many times. The genes are TRBV7-9 and TRBJ2-7, with D perhaps TRBD2 (5 bases). The CDR3 runs to 14 residues. The V and J ends lost 4 bases and 2 bases respectively, with 12 bases between them. Per the germline V gene, CDR1 is SEHNR and CDR2 is FQNEAQ (reference sequence). The CDR3 reads CASSWARGPYEQYF. DNA of the CDR3: TGTGCCAGCAGCTGGGCTCGAGGGCCCTACGAGCAGTACTTC.

There are a few counts of this clonotype. Sequence at one end of the junction differs from germline and may be a read error. The V call is TRBV19, the J call TRBJ1-5; no clear D. This CDR3 has 14 residues. CDR1 is LNHDA and CDR2 is SQIVND in the germline V gene (reference sequence). The CDR3 bases are TGTGTCAGTAGGTGGGAGCATAGCAATCAGCCCCAGCATTTT. Protein: CVSRWEHSNQPQHF.

This clonotype showed up many times. The chain combines TRBV5-1 with TRBJ1-1; no reliable D call. The CDR3 covers 13 residues. The V end was cut by 1 base, the J end by 4 bases, with 8 bases between. CDR1 is SGHRS and CDR2 is YFSETQ in the germline V gene. For the CDR3, the DNA is TGCGCCAGCAGCTTGATAGGTACCACTGAAGCTTTCTTT. Protein sequence: CASSLIGTTEAFF.

CDR3 protein: CASSQDTGTGDGYTF. In DNA, the CDR3 is TGCGCCAGCAGCCAAGATACGGGGACAGGAGACGGCTACACCTTC. The V call is TRBV4-3, the J call TRBJ1-2; 8 positions match TRBD1. Germline-derived CDR1 and CDR2 are LGHNA and YSLEER. The V and J ends lost 0 bases and 8 bases, in that order; junction bases with no gene match: 8. CDR3 size: 15 residues.